One and the same sample provided the 14 T cell receptor beta chains below, sequenced in a study of T cell responses to AZD1222 COVID-19 vaccine. The table came from immunoSEQ multiplex PCR; TCRdb's copy has only in-frame clones and leaves some out. The repertoire holds more than 60,000 clones, with about four fifths as singletons. The sequencing here drew on peripheral blood, taken 28 days after the second AZD1222 dose. Receptors originate from an adult who received the AZD1222 COVID-19 vaccine.

The chain recombines TRBV27 with TRBJ2-3; 10 positions agree with TRBD1. Germline V gives CDR1 MNHEY, CDR2 SMNVEV (reference sequence). J lost 4 bases, V lost 6 bases, and 4 bases had no gene match. The CDR3 contains 14 residues. The CDR3 region is CASRMDRGADTQYF. CDR3 in DNA: TGTGCCAGCAGAATGGACAGGGGGGCAGATACGCAGTATTTT.

This rearrangement joins TRBV7-2 to TRBJ2-1; no clear D gene. Trimming pared 3 bases from V and 4 bases from J, leaving 7 bases between. This CDR3 comprises 13 residues. Germline V gives CDR1 SGHTA, CDR2 FQGNSA. The CDR3: CASSFQFYNEQFF. Here the CDR3 DNA reads TGTGCCAGCAGCTTTCAATTTTACAATGAGCAGTTCTTC.

The rearrangement joins TRBV7-3 to TRBJ2-3; TRBD2 aligns across 7 bases. CDR3 length: 17 amino acids. J was trimmed by 2 bases and V by 2 bases; bases with no gene match: 10. Germline V gene sequence: CDR1 SGHTA, CDR2 FQGTGA. CDR3 nucleotide sequence: TGTGCCAGCAGCTTAGGGGTCGGGGCGGGAGCCACAGATACGCAGTATTTT. Its translation: CASSLGVGAGATDTQYF.

J is TRBJ1-1 and V is TRBV7-2; D is possibly TRBD1 (5 bases). Germline assignment: CDR1 SGHTA and CDR2 FQGNSA. Trimming removed 1 base at V and 4 bases at J, with 13 bases between. The CDR3 is 15 residues long. CDR3: CASSLGTMMGTEAFF. The CDR3 DNA is TGTGCCAGCAGCTTAGGGACAATGATGGGCACTGAAGCTTTCTTT. Looking up the rest from reference TRBV7-2 and TRBJ1-1 gives the full variable domain: GAGVSQSPSNKVTEKGKDVELRCDPISGHTALYWYRQSLGQGLEFLIYFQGNSAPDKSGLPSDRFSAERTGGSVSTLTIQRTQQEDSAVYLCASSLGTMMGTEAFFGQGTRLTVV.

The chain links TRBV7-2 to TRBJ1-1, with no clear D. The CDR3 covers 14 residues. In germline, CDR1 is SGHTA, CDR2 FQGNSA. The V gene lost 5 bases and the J gene lost 0 bases, with 10 bases spanning the gap. CDR3 in amino acids: CASSPEVLNTEAFF. CDR3 DNA sequence: TGTGCCAGCAGCCCAGAGGTGTTGAACACTGAAGCTTTCTTT.

This rearrangement joins TRBV9 to TRBJ2-1, with 15 nucleotides matching TRBD2. Germline CDR1 and CDR2: SGDLS and YYNGEE. Unmatched junction bases numbered 17, after V lost 2 bases and J lost 8 bases. The CDR3 extends over 20 amino acids. CDR3 protein: CASSVSTGLAGGPPLDEQFF. The CDR3, as DNA: TGTGCCAGCAGCGTTTCCACAGGACTAGCGGGAGGGCCCCCCTTGGATGAGCAGTTCTTC.

This clone came up once. The rearrangement links TRBV9 to TRBJ1-4, with D possibly matching TRBD1 (5 bases). Looked up from germline, CDR1 is SGDLS and CDR2 is YYNGEE. The CDR3 runs to 15 residues. V was cut by 3 bases and J by 3 bases, with 12 bases left in between. CDR3 DNA: TGTGCCAGCAGCGAACGCGGGGCAGCTAATGAAAAACTGTTTTTT. Encoded protein: CASSERGAANEKLFF.

This chain joins TRBV4-1 and TRBJ2-7; D is perhaps TRBD1 or TRBD2 (5 bases each). The CDR3 runs to 16 residues. The germline gives CDR1 MGHRA, CDR2 YSYEKL. The germline V and J ends were trimmed by 1 base and 5 bases, with 18 bases remaining between them. The DNA of the CDR3 is TGCGCCAGCAGCCAAGGTAGGGGCGGAGGTGGACACGAGCAGTACTTC. It yields the protein CASSQGRGGGGHEQYF.

The chain uses TRBV27 and TRBJ1-2; no clear D gene. Germline CDR1 MNHEY, CDR2 SMNVEV (reference sequence). CDR3 length: 11 residues. The CDR3 DNA sequence: TGTGCACCCTTCGGGGTCTATGGCTACACCTTC. It is translated as CAPFGVYGYTF.

This chain links TRBV7-9 with TRBJ1-6; 7 bases are a match to TRBD1. V lost 5 bases and J lost 5; bases outside the gene matches: 3. The CDR3 runs 14 residues. From germline, CDR1 is SEHNR and CDR2 FQNEAQ (reference sequence). The CDR3: CASSPGQNNSPLHF. CDR3 nucleotides: TGTGCCAGCAGCCCGGGACAGAATAATTCACCCCTCCACTTT.

V and J are TRBV7-2 and TRBJ2-7; 9 bases match TRBD2. The CDR3 contains 16 residues. Unmatched junction bases numbered 8, after V lost 2 bases and J lost 3 bases. In germline, CDR1 is SGHTA, CDR2 FQGNSA. The CDR3 here is CASSLLPASGNYEQYF. In DNA form, the CDR3 reads TGTGCCAGCAGCTTACTGCCGGCTAGCGGGAACTACGAGCAGTACTTC. Based on the CDR3 plus reference TRBV7-2 and TRBJ2-7, the full variable domain is GAGVSQSPSNKVTEKGKDVELRCDPISGHTALYWYRQSLGQGLEFLIYFQGNSAPDKSGLPSDRFSAERTGGSVSTLTIQRTQQEDSAVYLCASSLLPASGNYEQYFGPGTRLTVT.

This clone came up once. The chain couples TRBV2 to TRBJ2-2; 8 bases are a match to TRBD2. Looked up from germline, CDR1 is SNHLY and CDR2 is FYNNEI. The CDR3 contains 16 residues. The ends lost 7 bases at V and 2 bases at J; junction bases unmatched: 9. The CDR3 DNA reads as TGTGCCAGCACCGGGTTCCTAGCGGGTAACACCGGGGAGCTGTTTTTT. Encoded protein: CASTGFLAGNTGELFF.

The V gene is TRBV4-1, the J gene TRBJ1-2; possibly TRBD1 for D (6 bases). The CDR3 is 15 residues long. Germline V gene sequence: CDR1 MGHRA, CDR2 YSYEKL. V dropped 2 bases and J dropped 2 bases, with 12 bases sitting between them. The CDR3 protein is CASSQSTGVNYGYTF. Here the CDR3 DNA reads TGCGCCAGCAGCCAATCGACAGGAGTGAACTATGGCTACACCTTC.

The chain carries TRBV14 and TRBJ1-3; the match to TRBD1 covers 12 bases. The CDR3 length is 17 residues. Trimming cost V 5 bases and J 0 bases; bases outside gene matches: 5. Germline assignment: CDR1 SGHDN and CDR2 FVKESK. The DNA of the CDR3 is TGTGCCAGCAGCGGGACAGGGGGCCCGAGCTCTGGAAACACCATATATTTT. Translating gives CASSGTGGPSSGNTIYF.